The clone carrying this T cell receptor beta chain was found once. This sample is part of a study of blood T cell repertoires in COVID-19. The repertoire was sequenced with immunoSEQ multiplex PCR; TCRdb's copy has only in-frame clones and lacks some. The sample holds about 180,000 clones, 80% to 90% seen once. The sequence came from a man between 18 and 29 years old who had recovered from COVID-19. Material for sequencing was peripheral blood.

The CDR3 coding sequence is TGTGCCACCAGTGGCATAGAGTATGGCTACACCTTC. Translated, it gives CATSGIEYGYTF. This chain connects TRBV24-1 to TRBJ1-2; D is undetermined. CDR3 length: 12 residues. Trimming took 5 bases from V and 5 from J, leaving 8 bases between them. Germline V gene sequence: CDR1 KGHDR, CDR2 SFDVKD.